This T cell receptor (beta chain) was recorded in a study of blood T cell repertoires in COVID-19. On the study more broadly: Both acute and convalescent COVID-19 samples were obtained from the United States, Italy and Spain.

Original processing notes: How many nucleated cells were present was estimated from reference gene primer amplification. Here immunoSEQ multiplex PCR was the method, and the copy in TCRdb shows in-frame clones only, minus some. V and J calls and clone size are given by that table; D and trimming were obtained from the DNA. The table has roughly 330,000 clones, 70% to 90% seen once; the top ten hold around 9.3%. This CDR3 has 15 amino acids. CDR1 is MRHNA and CDR2 is SNTAGT in the germline V gene. J lost 7 bases, V lost 5 bases, and 8 bases had no gene match. Living in roughly 25 US areas, the participants were between roughly 18 and 90 years of age.

The sequence was collected from a woman under 30 who had recovered from COVID-19. The sequenced sample was PBMCs or T cells enriched from blood (not recorded which). The rearrangement uses TRBV6-4 and TRBJ1-6; 7 bases align to TRBD1. Here the CDR3 reads CASSLGGAGNSPLHF. Written as DNA, the CDR3 is TGTGCCAGCAGTTTAGGGGGCGCCGGGAATTCACCCCTCCACTTT.